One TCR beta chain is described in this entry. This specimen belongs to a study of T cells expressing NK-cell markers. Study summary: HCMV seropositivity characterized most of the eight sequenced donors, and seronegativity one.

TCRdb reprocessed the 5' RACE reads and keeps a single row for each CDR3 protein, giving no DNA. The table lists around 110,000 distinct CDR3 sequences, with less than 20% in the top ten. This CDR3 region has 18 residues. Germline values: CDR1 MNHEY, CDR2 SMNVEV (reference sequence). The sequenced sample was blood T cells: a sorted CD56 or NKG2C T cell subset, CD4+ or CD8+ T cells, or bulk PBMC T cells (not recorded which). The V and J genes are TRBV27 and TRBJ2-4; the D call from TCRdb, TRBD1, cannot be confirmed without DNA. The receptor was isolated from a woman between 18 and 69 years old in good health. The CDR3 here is CASSPQTVGTGAKNIQYF.